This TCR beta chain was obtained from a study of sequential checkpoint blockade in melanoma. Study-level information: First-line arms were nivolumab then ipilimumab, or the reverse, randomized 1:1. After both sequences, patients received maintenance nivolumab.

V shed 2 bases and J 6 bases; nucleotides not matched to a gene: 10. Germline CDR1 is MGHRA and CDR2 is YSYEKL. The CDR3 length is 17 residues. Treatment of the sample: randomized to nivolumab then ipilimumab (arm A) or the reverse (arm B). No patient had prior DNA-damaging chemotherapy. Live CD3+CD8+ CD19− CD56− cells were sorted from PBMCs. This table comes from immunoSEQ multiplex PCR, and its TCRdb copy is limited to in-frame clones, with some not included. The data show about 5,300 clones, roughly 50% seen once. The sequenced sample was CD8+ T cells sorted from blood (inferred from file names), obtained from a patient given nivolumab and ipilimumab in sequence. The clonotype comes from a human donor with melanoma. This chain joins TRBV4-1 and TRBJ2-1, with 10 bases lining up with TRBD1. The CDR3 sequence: CASSQSGGTGVSNEQFF. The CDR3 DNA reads TGCGCCAGCAGCCAATCAGGTGGGACAGGGGTTTCCAATGAGCAGTTCTTC.